The clone carrying this TCR beta chain was seen a handful of times. As yet, its antigen is unknown. One end of the junction does not line up with germline, which may come from a read error. This record comes from a study of vaccination and CD4 T cells after COVID-19. CDR3 length: 12 amino acids. Germline CDR1 and CDR2: MNHEY and SVGEGT. With the Oncomine TCR Beta short-read assay, DNA from cultured CD4+ T cells was sequenced. In TCRdb, the PCR reads were re-called with MiXCR into one record per CDR3 protein. Altogether 20,000 or so distinct CDR3 sequences are present, around 45% being singletons, with the ten largest covering approximately 13%. Treatment indicated: approximately nine-day PBMC culture with coronavirus spike peptide pools or control peptides (ViraFEST assay). Patients returned positive PCR results between March and December 2020, earlier than US Alpha, Beta and Delta variants.

This TCR was sampled from a human donor who had recovered from COVID-19. The chain joins TRBV6-2 or TRBV6-3 to TRBJ1-5; D is unresolved. The sample comprised CD4+ T cells from blood, cultured in vitro. The CDR3 region has the DNA TGTGCCAGCAGTAACTCATGGCAGCCCCAGCATTTT. Translating it yields CASSNSWQPQHF.